This T cell receptor beta chain was obtained from a study of T cells after yellow fever vaccination. TCRdb itself ran the 5' RACE reads through MiXCR, one entry per CDR3 protein. The repertoire holds fewer than 350,000 distinct CDR3 sequences, with 4% to 5.5% as singletons. Sequenced material: PBMCs, taken 15 days after the yellow fever booster vaccination. The receptor comes from a man between 18 and 35 years old who received the YFV17D yellow fever vaccine.

CDR3 sequence: CASSQTPGQRGDTQYF. The DNA for the CDR3 is TGCGCCAGCAGCCAGACCCCCGGGCAGCGAGGCGATACGCAGTATTTT. The chain employs TRBV4-3 and TRBJ2-3; D is unclear. This CDR3 spans 16 amino acids. Germline V gene data show CDR1 as LGHNA and CDR2 as YSLEER. V was cut by 3 bases and J by 6 bases, with 19 bases left in between.